Each of the 9 T cell receptor beta chains below was sequenced from the same sample in a study of T-cell reconstitution after alpha-beta-depleted transplantation in children. Preparation of the TCRbeta library was carried out with unique molecular identifiers. One entry per CDR3 protein, called by TCRdb with MiXCR from the PCR reads. This table has about 360,000 distinct CDR3 sequences, about 14% appearing once. The specimen was PBMCs, collected from the stem cell graft. The receptors were sampled from a human donor who donated a stem cell graft to a child with Fanconi anemia.

Notes on this clonotype: This may arise from a read error, as a much more abundant clone is one base away. The CDR3 DNA follows: TGCAGTGCTAGTGCTGGAATCGATCAGCCCAAGCATTTT. Protein sequence: CSASAGIDQPKHF. J is TRBJ1-5 and V is TRBV20-1, with D uncertain. CDR1 is DFQATT, CDR2 SNEGSKA, per germline (reference sequence). This CDR3 is built from 13 residues.

This clonotype was recorded a few times. The rearrangement uses TRBV9 and TRBJ2-1; TRBD1 or TRBD2 may be the D gene (7 bases each). Germline V gene data show CDR1 as SGDLS and CDR2 as YYNGEE. V lost 8 bases, J lost 7 bases, and 19 bases lay in between. This CDR3 is 14 amino acids long. The CDR3 region is CASARNRGGNEQFF. CDR3 bases: TGTGCCAGTGCTCGAAACAGGGGAGGGAATGAGCAGTTCTTC.

A few counts support this clonotype. V and J are TRBV7-3 and TRBJ2-3, with a possible D match to TRBD1 (5 bases). Germline CDR1 is SGHTA and CDR2 is FQGTGA. Trimming stripped 5 bases from V and 0 bases from J, with 12 bases between. This CDR3 spans 15 amino acids. In DNA, the CDR3 is TGTGCCAGCAGCGCCCAGGGCTTTAGCACAGATACGCAGTATTTT. This sequence encodes CASSAQGFSTDTQYF.

This chain connects TRBV5-1 to TRBJ1-2; the D gene is possibly TRBD1 (5 bases). V lost 2 bases and J 7 bases, leaving 15 bases between the germline ends. Germline V CDR1 and CDR2: SGHRS, YFSETQ. The CDR3 runs to 14 residues. CDR3 DNA: TGCGCCAGCAGCTTAGAGGACATGTCAGCTGGCTACACCTTC. Translating it yields CASSLEDMSAGYTF. The whole variable domain, remainder taken from reference TRBV5-1 and TRBJ1-2, is KAGVTQTPRYLIKTRGQQVTLSCSPISGHRSVSWYQQTPGQGLQFLFEYFSETQRNKGNFPGRFSGRQFSNSRSEMNVSTLELGDSALYLCASSLEDMSAGYTFGSGTRLTVV.

The chain has TRBV25-1 and TRBJ2-3; D is uncertain. The CDR3 runs 14 residues. Germline lookup yields CDR1 MGHDK and CDR2 SYGVNS. Trimming shortened V by 5 bases and J by 2 bases, and 11 bases separated the two germline ends. The CDR3 here is CASSPPDNTDTQYF. The CDR3 nucleotides read TGTGCCAGCAGTCCCCCAGACAACACAGATACGCAGTATTTT.

In its sample, this clonotype was seen a few times. This chain connects TRBV7-2 to TRBJ1-2; D is uncertain. Germline-derived CDR1 and CDR2 are SGHTA and FQGNSA. This CDR3 region has 14 residues. Between the trimmed V and J ends, which lost 6 bases and 4 bases, there was a span of 15 bases. The CDR3 DNA follows: TGTGCCAGCAGTAGCCCGGGAGGTCGCTATGGCTACACCTTC. As protein: CASSSPGGRYGYTF.

Many counts were recorded for this clonotype. V and J are TRBV11-2 and TRBJ2-3; 12 bases align to TRBD2. The CDR3 runs 17 residues. V shed 0 bases, J shed 5 bases, and the junction held 6 bases outside the gene matches. Germline CDR1 and CDR2: SGHAT and FQNNGV. The CDR3 sequence: CASSLDPSGGVIDTQYF. The CDR3 region has the DNA TGTGCCAGCAGCTTAGATCCTAGCGGGGGGGTAATAGATACGCAGTATTTT.

This clonotype turned up a few times. The chain is built from TRBV24-1 and TRBJ2-3; 13 bases agree with TRBD2. Germline assignment: CDR1 KGHDR and CDR2 SFDVKD. The CDR3 loop spans 15 amino acids. The V and J ends lost 5 bases and 4 bases, in that order; junction bases with no gene match: 2. The CDR3 protein is CATSGTSGGADTQYF. The DNA for the CDR3 is TGTGCCACCAGTGGGACTAGCGGGGGTGCAGATACGCAGTATTTT.

This clonotype has only a few counts. J is TRBJ2-4 and V is TRBV2, with D perhaps matching TRBD1 (6 bases). This CDR3 contains 12 residues. Germline-derived CDR1 and CDR2 are SNHLY and FYNNEI. Trimming cost V 2 bases and J 13 bases, with 12 bases left between them. This CDR3 is CASSETMTGQYF. CDR3 bases: TGTGCCAGCAGTGAAACCATGACAGGACAGTACTTC.